This is a list of T cell receptor beta chains from one sample in a study of OX40 agonist ivuxolimab in advanced cancers. Profiling relied on immunoSEQ multiplex PCR, and the TCRdb table lists in-frame clones only, not all of them. The sample consists of 70,000 to 95,000 clones, approximately 94% of them appearing once. Sequencing was performed on CD4+ or CD8+ T cells sorted from blood, taken in a trial of the OX40 agonist ivuxolimab. The receptor set was obtained from an adult with an advanced solid tumor such as melanoma, head and neck, liver or kidney cancer. The CDR3 runs from the conserved cysteine through the conserved F or W. A D gene is named only where the DNA matches it firmly. Rows may omit the clone size; those that give it use once, few, many or a size class.

>NA|TRBJ2-7|TRBV27|NA
CASSPSSYEQYF
TGTGCCAGCAGTCCCAGCTCCTACGAGCAGTACTTC
>NA|TRBJ1-1|TRBV29-1|TRBD1
CSAVQGAVWAFF
TGCAGCGCCGTACAGGGGGCCGTGTGGGCTTTCTTT
>NA|TRBJ2-5|TRBV13|TRBD2
CASSPHPPGTSLRETQYF
TGTGCCAGCAGCCCCCACCCCCCCGGGACTAGTCTTAGAGAGACCCAGTACTTC
>NA|TRBJ1-2|TRBV19|NA
CASIRGQWGHF
TGTGCCAGTATACGAGGCCAGTGGGGCCACTTC
>NA|TRBJ1-3|TRBV2|TRBD1
CASSEEGAGSYSGNTIYF
TGTGCCAGCAGTGAAGAGGGGGCAGGCAGCTACTCTGGAAACACCATATATTTT
>NA|TRBJ2-1|TRBV10-3|NA
CAISDYGSRGHEQFF
TGTGCCATCAGTGACTATGGATCACGGGGCCATGAGCAGTTCTTC
>NA|TRBJ2-7|TRBV2|NA
CASSQQGNEQYF
TGTGCCAGCAGCCAACAGGGAAACGAGCAGTACTTC
>NA|TRBJ1-4|TRBV28|NA
CAISGPDEKLFF
TGTGCCATTTCGGGGCCTGATGAAAAACTGTTTTTT
>NA|TRBJ2-7|TRBV28|TRBD1
CASRGQGEYEQYF
TGTGCCAGCAGAGGACAGGGGGAGTACGAGCAGTACTTC
>NA|TRBJ1-4|TRBV5-4|NA
CASSPGGSEKLFF
TGTGCCAGCAGCCCCGGGGGGAGCGAAAAACTGTTTTTT
>NA|TRBJ2-7|TRBV5-8|NA
CASSPREAYEQYF
TGTGCCAGCAGCCCGAGGGAGGCCTACGAGCAGTACTTC
>NA|TRBJ2-7|TRBV4-1|NA
CASSSSDSYEQYF
TGCGCCAGCAGCTCATCGGATAGCTACGAGCAGTACTTC
>NA|TRBJ2-3|TRBV9|NA
CASSPQDTDTQYF
TGTGCCAGCAGCCCCCAGGACACAGATACGCAGTATTTT
>once|TRBJ1-3|TRBV4-3|NA
CASSQTQGSGNTIYF
TGCGCCAGCAGCCAAACACAGGGCTCTGGAAACACCATATATTTT
>NA|TRBJ1-1|TRBV7-9|NA
CASSFGSTEAFF
TGTGCCAGCAGCTTCGGGAGCACTGAAGCTTTCTTT
>NA|TRBJ2-5|TRBV11-2|TRBD1
CASSVPTGKGETQYF
TGTGCCAGCAGCGTACCGACAGGGAAAGGAGAGACCCAGTACTTC
>NA|TRBJ2-7|TRBV7-9|TRBD1
CASSFGTEMYEQYF
TGTGCCAGCAGCTTTGGGACAGAGATGTACGAGCAGTACTTC
>NA|TRBJ1-5|TRBV19|NA
CASSIASGGRGNQPQHF
TGTGCCAGTAGTATAGCTTCCGGGGGTAGGGGCAATCAGCCCCAGCATTTT
>NA|TRBJ1-2|TRBV5-4|NA
CASSLLEVSYGYTF
TGTGCCAGCAGCTTGCTCGAAGTTTCCTATGGCTACACCTTC
>NA|TRBJ1-4|TRBV19|NA
CASTDGEGGPDEKLFF
TGTGCCAGCACCGACGGCGAAGGGGGTCCGGATGAAAAACTGTTTTTT
>NA|TRBJ1-1|TRBV6-1|NA
CASSEGRAGFSEAFF
TGTGCCAGCAGTGAAGGGAGGGCGGGGTTCTCTGAAGCTTTCTTT
>NA|TRBJ2-7|TRBV27|TRBD2
CASSFSGSEYEQYF
TGTGCCAGCAGTTTTAGCGGGAGTGAATACGAGCAGTACTTC
>NA|TRBJ1-5|TRBV27|TRBD1
CASSSGTGVGQPQHF
TGTGCCAGCAGTTCCGGGACAGGGGTTGGCCAGCCCCAGCATTTT
>NA|TRBJ2-7|TRBV6-6|TRBD1
CASRTGTGVEQYF
TGTGCCAGCAGAACCGGGACAGGGGTCGAGCAGTACTTC
>NA|TRBJ1-2|TRBV6-1|NA
CASSADSYGYTF
TGTGCCAGCAGTGCTGACAGCTATGGCTACACCTTC
>NA|TRBJ2-7|TRBV7-9|NA
CASSLGSYEQYF
TGTGCCAGCAGCTTAGGCTCCTACGAGCAGTACTTC
>NA|TRBJ2-7|TRBV27|NA
CASSLAGESYEQYF
TGTGCCAGCAGTTTGGCCGGAGAGTCCTACGAGCAGTACTTC
>NA|TRBJ1-5|TRBV11-2|NA
CASSLAEELPQHF
TGTGCCAGCAGCTTAGCCGAGGAATTGCCCCAGCATTTT
>NA|TRBJ2-1|TRBV19|TRBD2
CASSYTSGGAEQFF
TGTGCCAGTAGCTACACTAGCGGGGGCGCCGAGCAGTTCTTC
>NA|TRBJ2-1|TRBV7-8|NA
CASSLSSITSYAQFF
TGTGCCAGCAGCTTAAGTAGCATAACTAGCTACGCGCAGTTCTTC
>NA|TRBJ1-1|TRBV11-3|NA
CASSSQENTEAFF
TGTGCCAGCAGCTCACAGGAGAACACTGAAGCTTTCTTT
>NA|TRBJ2-7|TRBV19|TRBD2
CASSMSGGAHEQYF
TGTGCCAGTAGTATGAGCGGGGGGGCCCACGAGCAGTACTTC
>NA|TRBJ2-2|TRBV7-3|NA
CASSPSTGELFF
TGTGCCAGCAGCCCATCCACCGGGGAGCTGTTTTTT
>NA|TRBJ2-7|TRBV19|NA
CASSIRPVGFGEQYF
TGTGCCAGTAGTATTCGTCCAGTGGGTTTTGGCGAGCAGTACTTC
>few|TRBJ2-2|TRBV6-4|TRBD2
CASTVHAGDGTGELFF
TGTGCCAGCACCGTTCACGCGGGAGATGGCACCGGGGAGCTGTTTTTT
>NA|TRBJ2-1|TRBV5-1|NA
CASSYPVQQQSNEQFF
TGCGCCAGCAGCTACCCAGTCCAGCAGCAATCTAATGAGCAGTTCTTC
>NA|TRBJ2-5|TRBV7-2|NA
CASSPYPQQGGFQETQYF
TGTGCCAGCAGCCCCTACCCCCAACAGGGGGGGTTTCAAGAGACCCAGTACTTC
>NA|TRBJ1-1|TRBV28|NA
CAASGRWETEAFF
TGTGCCGCCTCAGGTAGGTGGGAGACTGAAGCTTTCTTT
>few|TRBJ2-7|TRBV11-2|NA
CASSLEAGGGYEQYF
TGTGCCAGCAGCTTAGAGGCAGGGGGAGGCTACGAGCAGTACTTC
>NA|TRBJ2-3|TRBV11-2|NA
CASSSHGGVTDTQYF
TGTGCCAGCAGCTCCCATGGCGGAGTCACAGATACGCAGTATTTT
>NA|TRBJ1-3|TRBV30|NA
CAWSEYSAGNTIYF
TGTGCCTGGAGTGAATATTCAGCGGGAAACACCATATATTTT
>NA|TRBJ2-1|TRBV9|NA
CASSVVDGNNEQFF
TGTGCCAGCAGCGTAGTCGACGGGAACAATGAGCAGTTCTTC
>NA|TRBJ1-1|TRBV10-3|TRBD1
CATRQGAATEAFF
TGTGCCACGAGACAGGGGGCGGCCACTGAAGCTTTCTTT
>NA|TRBJ2-5|TRBV29-1|NA
CSVEVGVRETQYF
TGCAGCGTTGAAGTAGGCGTGAGGGAGACCCAGTACTTC
>once|TRBJ2-1|TRBV5-6|NA
CASSLTSHNEQFF
TGTGCCAGCAGCTTGACTAGTCATAATGAGCAGTTCTTC
>once|TRBJ2-1|TRBV5-1|NA
CASTQEGSSYNEQFF
TGCGCCAGCACCCAGGAGGGGAGCTCCTACAATGAGCAGTTCTTC
>NA|TRBJ2-7|TRBV4-1|NA
CASSQESFSSSYEQYF
TGCGCCAGCAGCCAAGAATCCTTCAGCAGCTCCTACGAGCAGTACTTC
>NA|TRBJ2-7|TRBV4-1|TRBD1
CASSQVVLGQGVQQYF
TGCGCCAGCAGCCAAGTCGTACTCGGACAGGGGGTACAACAGTACTTC
>NA|TRBJ1-1|TRBV5-6|NA
CASSPLGVYPGAEAFF
TGTGCCAGCAGCCCATTAGGGGTTTATCCTGGCGCTGAAGCTTTCTTT
>NA|TRBJ1-4|TRBV5-6|NA
CASSSRISNEKLFF
TGTGCCAGCAGCTCAAGGATATCTAATGAAAAACTGTTTTTT
>NA|TRBJ2-1|TRBV28|NA
CASSFTRAGGDEQFF
TGTGCCAGCAGTTTTACCAGGGCTGGTGGCGATGAGCAGTTCTTC
>NA|TRBJ2-1|TRBV4-3|TRBD2
CASSQESGLADYNEQFF
TGCGCCAGCAGCCAAGAATCCGGACTAGCGGACTACAATGAGCAGTTCTTC
>NA|TRBJ1-2|TRBV5-6|TRBD1
CASSLGQGADGYTF
TGTGCCAGCAGCTTGGGGCAGGGGGCGGATGGCTACACCTTC